This T cell receptor beta chain was sequenced for a study of radiotherapy plus CTLA-4 blockade in lung cancer. The length of the CDR3 is 15 residues. V trimming: 2 bases; J trimming: 8 bases; junction bases outside the gene matches: 7. The germline V gene encodes CDR1 MGHRA and CDR2 YSYEKL. Study-level findings and limits: TCR clones from tumors expanded in blood after radiotherapy plus ipilimumab. With interferon-beta, early dynamics of blood T cell clones were reported to best predict response.

Here immunoSEQ multiplex PCR was the method, and the copy in TCRdb shows in-frame clones only, minus some. The data hold 85,000 to 90,000 clones, with 70% to 90% observed a single time. Notes on this clone: Its target is not known.

The V and J genes are TRBV4-1 and TRBJ1-4, with 8 nucleotides matching TRBD1. The TCR originated in a human donor with non-small cell lung cancer that progressed on radiotherapy plus ipilimumab. This specimen consisted of peripheral blood, obtained from a patient treated with radiotherapy plus ipilimumab. The CDR3 region is CASSQSQGAGEKLFF. Written as DNA, the CDR3 is TGCGCCAGCAGCCAATCCCAGGGGGCTGGGGAAAAACTGTTTTTT.